This T cell receptor (beta chain) comes out of a study of T cells in Graves' hyperthyroidism and ophthalmopathy. Study-wide results and limits: Within blood appeared most thyroid clonotypes that had expanded above 0.001.

CDR3 length: 15 residues. The germline V gene has CDR1 LGHNA and CDR2 YSLEER. Trimming left V 1 base short and J 0 bases short, with 8 bases between. About this clonotype itself: The target antigen is unknown.

Disease lasting under 3 months, a NOSPECS grade of at least 4, and a Clinical Activity Score of at least 3 were features of the ophthalmopathy patients. Uncontrolled infections, other autoimmune diseases, pregnancy or lactation led to exclusion of patients. Thyroid ultrasound and orbital computed tomography, with clinical symptoms and serum thyroxine and TRAb, informed diagnoses. RNA transcripts gave rise to amplified TCR beta CDR3 regions. First-round RT-PCR with HTBI primers amplified the TCR CDR3 region. TCRdb re-called the multiplex PCR reads through MiXCR, storing one row per CDR3 protein. The sample shows fewer than 750,000 distinct CDR3 sequences, about 14% of them seen only once.

The sequencing sample was made of blood. This chain connects TRBV4-3 to TRBJ2-3; the D call may be TRBD1 or TRBD2 (5 bases each). The source of this sequence is a woman between 45 and 65 years old with Graves' ophthalmopathy. The CDR3 nucleotides read TGCGCCAGCAGCCAAGCGGGGCACAGCACAGATACGCAGTATTTT. Amino acid sequence: CASSQAGHSTDTQYF.